The next 10 T cell receptor beta chains were all read from a single sample in a study of blood T cell repertoires in COVID-19. Produced via immunoSEQ multiplex PCR; TCRdb's table is partial and in-frame only. The sample records about 150,000 clones, approximately 88% being singletons. Sequenced: peripheral blood. The source is a man between 70 and 80 years old with acute or convalescent COVID-19.

The chain links TRBV7-9 to TRBJ2-7, with TRBD1 as a possible D gene (6 bases). This CDR3 spans 14 amino acids. Germline-derived CDR1 and CDR2 are SEHNR and FQNEAQ (reference sequence). Between the trimmed V and J ends, which lost 1 base and 3 bases, there was a span of 10 bases. The CDR3 loop is CASSLVGALYEQYF. The DNA for the CDR3 is TGTGCCAGCAGCTTAGTGGGGGCCCTCTACGAGCAGTACTTC.

The chain is built from TRBV27 and TRBJ1-1; 12 positions match TRBD1. Trimming took 6 bases from V and 3 from J; bases not matched to a gene: 14. CDR1 MNHEY and CDR2 SMNVEV come from the germline V gene (reference sequence). The CDR3 has 18 amino acids. The DNA of the CDR3 is TGTGCCAGCAGCCGTATCCCCGGGACAGGGGGCATGGACACTGAAGCTTTCTTT. Translated, it gives CASSRIPGTGGMDTEAFF.

The chain employs TRBV5-1 and TRBJ2-4; 7 nucleotides line up with TRBD2. Germline lookup yields CDR1 SGHRS and CDR2 YFSETQ. V trimming: 0 bases; J trimming: 6 bases; junction bases outside the gene matches: 12. The CDR3 length is 17 residues. The CDR3 DNA sequence: TGCGCCAGCAGCTTGGCTTTTTTTGCGGGAGCGACAAACATTCAGTACTTC. Encoded protein: CASSLAFFAGATNIQYF.

The V and J genes are TRBV19 and TRBJ1-1; TRBD1 is a possible D gene (6 bases). The CDR3 is made up of 13 amino acids. Looked up from germline, CDR1 is LNHDA and CDR2 is SQIVND (reference sequence). V lost 4 bases and J 7 bases, leaving 13 bases between the germline ends. The CDR3 is CASSTRQEREAFF. The CDR3 bases are TGTGCCAGTAGTACCCGACAGGAGCGTGAAGCTTTCTTT.

This clone was observed once. The chain joins TRBV5-6 to TRBJ2-1; TRBD2 agrees at 7 bases. Germline V CDR1 and CDR2: SGHDT, YYEEEE. V lost 4 bases and J lost 3; bases outside the gene matches: 7. This CDR3 spans 15 amino acids. The CDR3 here is CASSLGGFYYNEQFF. The CDR3 bases are TGTGCCAGCAGCCTCGGGGGGTTTTACTACAATGAGCAGTTCTTC.

The chain combines TRBV18 with TRBJ1-2, with 7 bases matching TRBD1. The CDR3 is 14 residues long. The germline CDR1 and CDR2 sequences are KGHSH and LQKENI. Trimming cost V 6 bases and J 4 bases; bases outside gene matches: 8. The CDR3 DNA reads as TGTGCCAGCTCGGGGACAGACTCCTTCTATGGCTACACCTTC. It is translated as CASSGTDSFYGYTF.

The chain has TRBV6-1 and TRBJ1-2, with 9 bases fitting TRBD1. CDR1 and CDR2 (germline): MNHNS, SASEGT. CDR3 length: 15 amino acids. V dropped 1 base and J dropped 6; count of bases not matched to a gene: 6. The CDR3 nucleotides are TGTGCCAGCAGTGAAGAACTCGGGACAGGGAATGGCTACACCTTC. This sequence encodes CASSEELGTGNGYTF.

This clone was found once. The junction departs from germline at one end; a sequencing error may be responsible. This chain uses TRBV7-7 with TRBJ2-5; 10 positions match TRBD1. Per the germline V gene, CDR1 is SSHAT and CDR2 is FNYEAQ (reference sequence). The CDR3 runs to 16 residues. This chain's CDR3 is CASSLVPGQGVETQYF. CDR3 coding DNA: TGTGCTAGCAGCTTAGTCCCCGGACAGGGGGTCGAGACCCAGTACTTC.

This clone came up once. This sequence joins TRBV19 and TRBJ2-5; tentatively, D is TRBD2 (5 bases). In germline, CDR1 is LNHDA, CDR2 SQIVND (reference sequence). The CDR3 spans 15 residues. Deletions cut 2 bases from V and 5 bases from J, with 15 bases between. The CDR3 loop reads CASSISPGEWETQYF. The CDR3 bases are TGTGCCAGTAGTATATCTCCCGGGGAGTGGGAGACCCAGTACTTC.

The chain has TRBV19 and TRBJ2-3, with D possibly TRBD2 on 5 matching bases. The V end lost 3 bases, the J end lost 0 bases, and 19 bases lay between the germline ends. The germline CDR1 and CDR2 sequences are LNHDA and SQIVND (reference sequence). The length of the CDR3 is 18 residues. In nucleotides, the CDR3 is TGTGCCAGTAGTATCCCCTCCGGGGTGGGGAGTAGCACAGATACGCAGTATTTT. Translation gives CASSIPSGVGSSTDTQYF.